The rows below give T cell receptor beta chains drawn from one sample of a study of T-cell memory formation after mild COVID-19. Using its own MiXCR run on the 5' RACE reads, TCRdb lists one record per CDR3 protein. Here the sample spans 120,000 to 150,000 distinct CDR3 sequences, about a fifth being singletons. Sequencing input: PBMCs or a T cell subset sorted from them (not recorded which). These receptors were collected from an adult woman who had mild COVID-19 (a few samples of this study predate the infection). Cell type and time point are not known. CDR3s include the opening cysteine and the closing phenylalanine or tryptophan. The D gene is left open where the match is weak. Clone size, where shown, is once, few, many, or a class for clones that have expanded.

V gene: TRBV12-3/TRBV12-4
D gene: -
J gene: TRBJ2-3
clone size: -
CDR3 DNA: TGTGCCAGCAGTTTTCCTAGCGCAGATACGCAGTATTTT
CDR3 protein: CASSFPSADTQYF

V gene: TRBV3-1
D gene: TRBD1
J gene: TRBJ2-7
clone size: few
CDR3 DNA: TGTGCCAGCAGTTCGGGACAGGGCGGCGAGCAGTACTTC
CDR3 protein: CASSSGQGGEQYF

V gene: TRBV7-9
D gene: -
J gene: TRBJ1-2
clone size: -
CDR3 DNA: TGTGCCAGCAGCCGTAGCACAGGCCTCAACTATGGCTACACCTTC
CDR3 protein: CASSRSTGLNYGYTF

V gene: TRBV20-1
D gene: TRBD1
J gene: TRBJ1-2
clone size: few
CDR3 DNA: TGCAGTGCTAGAGCTAGACAGGGGCCAGCTAACTATGGCTACACCTTC
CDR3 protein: CSARARQGPANYGYTF

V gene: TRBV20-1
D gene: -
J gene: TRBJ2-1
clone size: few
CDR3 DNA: TGCAGTGCTAACCCCCCGACTCGAAGCTCCTACAATGAGCAGTTCTTC
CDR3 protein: CSANPPTRSSYNEQFF

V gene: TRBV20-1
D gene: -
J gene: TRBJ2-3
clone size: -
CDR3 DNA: TGCAGTGCCCTGACCGGGGGGCAGTATTTT
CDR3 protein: CSALTGGQYF

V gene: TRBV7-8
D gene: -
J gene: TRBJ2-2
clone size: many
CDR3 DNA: TGTGCCAGCAGCATCGGTTCACACGGGGAGCTGTTTTTT
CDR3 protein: CASSIGSHGELFF

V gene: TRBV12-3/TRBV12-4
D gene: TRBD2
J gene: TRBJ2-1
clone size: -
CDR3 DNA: TGTGCCACTGGTTCCGGGACTAGCGGGAGTTCCGGAAGGAATGAGCAGTTCTTC
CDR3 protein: CATGSGTSGSSGRNEQFF

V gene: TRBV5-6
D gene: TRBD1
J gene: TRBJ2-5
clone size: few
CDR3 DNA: TGTGCCAGCAGCCACCGGGACAGAGAGACCCAGTACTTC
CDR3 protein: CASSHRDRETQYF

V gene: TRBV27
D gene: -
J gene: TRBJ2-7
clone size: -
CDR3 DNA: TGTGCCAGCAGTTTATCGTCCATACAGGCCTACGAGCAGTACTTC
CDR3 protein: CASSLSSIQAYEQYF

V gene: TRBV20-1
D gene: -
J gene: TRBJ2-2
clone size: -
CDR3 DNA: TGCAGTGCTAGAGCCTCACTAGCCTCCACCGGGGAGCTGTTTTTT
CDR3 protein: CSARASLASTGELFF

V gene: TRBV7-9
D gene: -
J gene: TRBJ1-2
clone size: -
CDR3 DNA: TGTGCCAGCAGCCCGGACGGGAGAAATGGCTACACCTTC
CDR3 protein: CASSPDGRNGYTF

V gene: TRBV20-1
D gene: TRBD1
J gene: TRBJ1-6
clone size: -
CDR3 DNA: TGCAGTGCTAGAGATGGGGGCAGGGGGCAGAGGTCACCCCTCCACTTT
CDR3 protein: CSARDGGRGQRSPLHF

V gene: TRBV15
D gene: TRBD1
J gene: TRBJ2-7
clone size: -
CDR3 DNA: TGTGCCACCAGCCTTGGGGACAGGGGGTTCTACGAGCAGTACTTC
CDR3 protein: CATSLGDRGFYEQYF

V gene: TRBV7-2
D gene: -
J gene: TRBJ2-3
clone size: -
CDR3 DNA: TGTGCCAGCAGCTTAGTGGGGACTCCGGGCACAGATACGCAGTATTTT
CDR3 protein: CASSLVGTPGTDTQYF

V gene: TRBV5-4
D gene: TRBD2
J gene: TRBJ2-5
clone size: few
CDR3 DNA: TGTGCCAGCAGCCCCGGGACTAGCAAAGAGACCCAGTACTTC
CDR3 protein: CASSPGTSKETQYF

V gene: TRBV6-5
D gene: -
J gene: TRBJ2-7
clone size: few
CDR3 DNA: TGTGCCAGCAGACAGGGAGCGCGGGGTTTTGAGCAGTACTTC
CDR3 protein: CASRQGARGFEQYF

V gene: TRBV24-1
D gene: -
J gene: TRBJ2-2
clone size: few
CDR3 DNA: TGTGCCACCACGGGAGAAGGGCACACCGGGGAGCTGTTTTTT
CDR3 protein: CATTGEGHTGELFF

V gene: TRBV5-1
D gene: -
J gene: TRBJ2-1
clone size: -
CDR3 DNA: TGCGCCAGCAGCTTGGAGAGGGGGGACAATGAGCAGTTCTTC
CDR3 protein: CASSLERGDNEQFF

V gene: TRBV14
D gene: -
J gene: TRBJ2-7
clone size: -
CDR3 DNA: TGTGCCAGCAGCCATGCCTCCAGGGTAGGGATCTACGAGCAGTACTTC
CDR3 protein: CASSHASRVGIYEQYF

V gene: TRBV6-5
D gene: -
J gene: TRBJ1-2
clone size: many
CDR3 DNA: TGTGCCAGCAGTTACTCGAAGGGAGCCGCTTATGGCTACACCTTC
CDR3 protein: CASSYSKGAAYGYTF

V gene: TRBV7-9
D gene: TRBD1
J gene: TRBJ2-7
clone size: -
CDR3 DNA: TGTGCCAGCAGCTTTGGGGACAGGGCTCGCTACGAGCAGTACTTC
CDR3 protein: CASSFGDRARYEQYF

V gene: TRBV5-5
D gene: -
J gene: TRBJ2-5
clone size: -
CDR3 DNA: TGTGCCAGCAGCTTGGAGCCCGCGTTGCAGACCCAGTACTTC
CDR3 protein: CASSLEPALQTQYF

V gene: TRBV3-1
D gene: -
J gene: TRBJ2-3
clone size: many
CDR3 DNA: TGTGCCAGCGGTCTGGCGGGCATAAATACGCAGTATTTT
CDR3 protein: CASGLAGINTQYF

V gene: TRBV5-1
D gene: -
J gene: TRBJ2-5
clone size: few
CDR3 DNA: TGCGCCAGCAGCTTGATACAGCAAGAGACCCAGTACTTC
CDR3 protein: CASSLIQQETQYF

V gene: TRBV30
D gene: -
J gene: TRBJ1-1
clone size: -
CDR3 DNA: TGTGCCTGGAGCGCCGCGTGGAACACTGAAGCTTTCTTT
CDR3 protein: CAWSAAWNTEAFF

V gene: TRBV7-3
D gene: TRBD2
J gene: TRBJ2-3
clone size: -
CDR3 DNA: TGTGCCAGCAGTACGGAAGCGGGAGGGCCCCATACGCAGTATTTT
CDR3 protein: CASSTEAGGPHTQYF

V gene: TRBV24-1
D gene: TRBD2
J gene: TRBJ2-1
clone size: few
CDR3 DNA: TGTGCCACCAGTGAGATGACTAGCGGGAGCTACAATGAGCAGTTCTTC
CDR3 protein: CATSEMTSGSYNEQFF

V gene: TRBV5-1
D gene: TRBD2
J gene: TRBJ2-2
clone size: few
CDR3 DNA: TGCGCCAGCAGCAGCGGGACTAGTGTAGCCGGGGAGCTGTTTTTT
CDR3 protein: CASSSGTSVAGELFF

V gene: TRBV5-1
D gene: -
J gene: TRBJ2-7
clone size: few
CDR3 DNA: TGCGCCAGCAGCTTTTCAGGGGCCTTCGACGAGCAGTACTTC
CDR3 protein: CASSFSGAFDEQYF

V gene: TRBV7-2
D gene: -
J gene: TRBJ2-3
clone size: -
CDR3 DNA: TGTGCCAGCAGCCGTTCTCTCACAGATACGCAGTATTTT
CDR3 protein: CASSRSLTDTQYF

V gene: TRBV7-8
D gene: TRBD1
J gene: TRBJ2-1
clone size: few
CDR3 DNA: TGTGCCAGCAGCTCCGCCCGTCTCCCGGGACAGGTTTACAATGAGCAGTTCTTC
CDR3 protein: CASSSARLPGQVYNEQFF

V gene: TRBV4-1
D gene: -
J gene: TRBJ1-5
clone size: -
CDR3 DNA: TGCGCCAGCAGCCAAGCCCCTACTGGGAATCAGCCCCAGCATTTT
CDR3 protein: CASSQAPTGNQPQHF

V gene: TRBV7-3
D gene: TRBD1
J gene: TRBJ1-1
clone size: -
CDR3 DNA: TGTGCCAGCAGCTTGACAGGGGGCGCACCCACTGAAGCTTTCTTT
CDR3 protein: CASSLTGGAPTEAFF

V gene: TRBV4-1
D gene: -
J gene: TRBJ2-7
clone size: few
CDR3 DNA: TGCGCCAGCAGCCAAGTTGAGGGCTTACCGGGTGAGCAGTACTTC
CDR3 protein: CASSQVEGLPGEQYF

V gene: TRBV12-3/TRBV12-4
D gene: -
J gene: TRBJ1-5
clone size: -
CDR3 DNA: TGTGCCAGCAGTTTGGCCACAGGGAATCAGCCCCAGCATTTT
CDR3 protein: CASSLATGNQPQHF

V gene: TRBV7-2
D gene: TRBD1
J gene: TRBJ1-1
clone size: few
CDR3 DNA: TGTGCCAGCAGCCCTAGACAGGGTAACACTGAAGCTTTCTTT
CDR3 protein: CASSPRQGNTEAFF

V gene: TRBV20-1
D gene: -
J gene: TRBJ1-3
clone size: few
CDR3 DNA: TGCAGTGCCTTAGGAGGTGGGGCCCTCTCTGGAAACACCATATATTTT
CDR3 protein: CSALGGGALSGNTIYF

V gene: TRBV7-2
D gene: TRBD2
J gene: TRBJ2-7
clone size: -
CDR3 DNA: TGTGCCAGCAGCTTACCAAAGACTAGCGGGAACGACGAGCAGTACTTC
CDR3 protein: CASSLPKTSGNDEQYF

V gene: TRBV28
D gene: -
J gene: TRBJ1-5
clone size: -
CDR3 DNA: TGTGCCAGCAGCGCTGACGGCAATCAGCCCCAGCATTTT
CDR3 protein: CASSADGNQPQHF

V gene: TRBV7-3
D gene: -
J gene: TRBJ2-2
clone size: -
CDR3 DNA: TGTGCCAGCACTCCCGGAGACACCGGGGAGCTGTTTTTT
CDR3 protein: CASTPGDTGELFF

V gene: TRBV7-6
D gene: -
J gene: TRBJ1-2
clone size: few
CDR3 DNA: TGTGCCAGCAGCTCACAGGGAAGTGGGGCCTATGGCTACACCTTC
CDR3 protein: CASSSQGSGAYGYTF

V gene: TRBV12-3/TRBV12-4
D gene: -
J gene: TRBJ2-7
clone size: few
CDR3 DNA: TGTGCCAGCAGTCTTCAGGGCAGGACCACCTACGAGCAGTACTTC
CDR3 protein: CASSLQGRTTYEQYF

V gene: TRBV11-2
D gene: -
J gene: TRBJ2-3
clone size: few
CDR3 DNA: TGTGCCAGCAGCTTAGGAGCCTCGGTGAATACGCAGTATTTT
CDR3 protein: CASSLGASVNTQYF

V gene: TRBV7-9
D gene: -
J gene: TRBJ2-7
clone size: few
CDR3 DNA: TGTGCCAGCAGCTTAGCGGCCCTCTCCTACGAGCAGTACTTC
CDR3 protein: CASSLAALSYEQYF

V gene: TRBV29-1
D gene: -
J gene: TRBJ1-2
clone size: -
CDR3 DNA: TGCAGCGGGTGGTCAGGGGGCTACACCTTC
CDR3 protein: CSGWSGGYTF

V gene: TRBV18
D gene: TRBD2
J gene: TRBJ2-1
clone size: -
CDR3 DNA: TGTGCCAGCTCACCACCAGAGAACCGGGTAGCGGGAATCTACAATGAGCAGTTCTTC
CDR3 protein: CASSPPENRVAGIYNEQFF